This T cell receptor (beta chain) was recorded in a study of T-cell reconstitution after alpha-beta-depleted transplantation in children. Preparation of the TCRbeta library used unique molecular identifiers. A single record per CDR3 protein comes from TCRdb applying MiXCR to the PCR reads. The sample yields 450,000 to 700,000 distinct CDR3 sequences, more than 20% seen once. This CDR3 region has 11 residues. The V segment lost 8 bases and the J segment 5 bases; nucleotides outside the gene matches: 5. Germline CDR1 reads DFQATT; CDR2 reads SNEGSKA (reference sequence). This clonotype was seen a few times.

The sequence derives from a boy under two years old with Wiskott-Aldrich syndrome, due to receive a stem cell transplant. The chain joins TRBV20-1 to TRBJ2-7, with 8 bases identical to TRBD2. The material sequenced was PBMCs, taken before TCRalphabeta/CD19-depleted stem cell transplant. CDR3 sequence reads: CSPSGRHEQYF. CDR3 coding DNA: TGCAGTCCGAGCGGGAGACACGAGCAGTACTTC.